This TCR beta chain was recorded in a study of cytomegalovirus exposure and HLA in healthy donors. The study's findings and limits: Association with HLA alleles at 0.05 false discovery rate was found for 15,000 or so TCR beta sequences in a later analysis. Relative to equally common others, HLA-associated TCR beta chains showed greater clonal expansion in a later analysis.

The PCR made use of 60 Vbeta and 13 Jbeta primers. Assay: immunoSEQ multiplex PCR; the TCRdb copy retains only in-frame clones and omits some. The sample has 95,000 to 150,000 clones, roughly 87% seen once. Turning to this clone: What it binds is unknown.

Per germline, CDR1 SGHNT and CDR2 YYREEE (reference sequence). Trimming removed 0 bases from V and 0 bases from J, with 8 bases in between. There are 15 residues in the CDR3. The rearrangement uses TRBV5-4 and TRBJ2-3, with D possibly being TRBD2 (5 bases). The TCR originated in a woman under 30 in good health and CMV-seronegative. Sequencing input: PBMCs. CDR3 nucleotides: TGTGCCAGCAGCTTGGCCCCGGGGAGCACAGATACGCAGTATTTT. This encodes CASSLAPGSTDTQYF.